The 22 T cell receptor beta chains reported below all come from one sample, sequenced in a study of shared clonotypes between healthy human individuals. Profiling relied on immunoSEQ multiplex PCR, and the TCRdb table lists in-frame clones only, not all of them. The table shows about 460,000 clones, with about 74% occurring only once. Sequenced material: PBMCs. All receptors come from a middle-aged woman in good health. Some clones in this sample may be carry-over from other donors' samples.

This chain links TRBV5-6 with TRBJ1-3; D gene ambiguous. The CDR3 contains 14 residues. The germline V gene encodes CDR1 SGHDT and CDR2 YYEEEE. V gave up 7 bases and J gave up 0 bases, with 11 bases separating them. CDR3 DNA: TGTGCCAGCCGCGGCTGGAGCTCTGGAAACACCATATATTTT. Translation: CASRGWSSGNTIYF.

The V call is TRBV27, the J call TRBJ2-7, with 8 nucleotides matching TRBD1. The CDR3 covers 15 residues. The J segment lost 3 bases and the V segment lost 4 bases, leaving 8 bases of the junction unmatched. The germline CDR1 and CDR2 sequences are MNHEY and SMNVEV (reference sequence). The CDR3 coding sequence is TGTGCCAGCAGTTCTAGACCCGGGACAGGCTACGAGCAGTACTTC. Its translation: CASSSRPGTGYEQYF.

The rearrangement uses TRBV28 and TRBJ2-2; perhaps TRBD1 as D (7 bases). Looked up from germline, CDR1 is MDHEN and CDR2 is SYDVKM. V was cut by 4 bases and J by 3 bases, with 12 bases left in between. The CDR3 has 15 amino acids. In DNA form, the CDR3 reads TGTGCCAGCAGTTCGACAGGGAGGTACACCGGGGAGCTGTTTTTT. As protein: CASSSTGRYTGELFF. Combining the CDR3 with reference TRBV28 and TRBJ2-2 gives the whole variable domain DVKVTQSSRYLVKRTGEKVFLECVQDMDHENMFWYRQDPGLGLRLIYFSYDVKMKEKGDIPEGYSVSREKKERFSLILESASTNQTSMYLCASSSTGRYTGELFFGEGSRLTVL.

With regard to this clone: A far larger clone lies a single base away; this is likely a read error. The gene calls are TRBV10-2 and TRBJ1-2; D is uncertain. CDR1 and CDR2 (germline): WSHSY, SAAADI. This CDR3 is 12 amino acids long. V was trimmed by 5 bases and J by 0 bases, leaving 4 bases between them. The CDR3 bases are TGCGCCAGCAGTCTCCCTAACTATGGCTACACCTTC. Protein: CASSLPNYGYTF.

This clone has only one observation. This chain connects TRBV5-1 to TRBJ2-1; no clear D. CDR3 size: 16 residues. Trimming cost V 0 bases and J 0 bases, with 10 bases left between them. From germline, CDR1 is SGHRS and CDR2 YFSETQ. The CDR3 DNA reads TGCGCCAGCAGCTTGGACCGGTATAGCTCCTACAATGAGCAGTTCTTC. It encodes CASSLDRYSSYNEQFF.

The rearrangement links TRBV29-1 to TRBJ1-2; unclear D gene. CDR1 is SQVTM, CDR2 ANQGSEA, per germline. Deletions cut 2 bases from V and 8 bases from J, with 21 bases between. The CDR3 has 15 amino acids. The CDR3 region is CSVEYSSGIGLGYTF. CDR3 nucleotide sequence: TGCAGCGTTGAATATAGTTCGGGAATCGGATTGGGCTACACCTTC. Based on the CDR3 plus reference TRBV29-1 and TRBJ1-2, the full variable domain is SAVISQKPSRDICQRGTSLTIQCQVDSQVTMMFWYRQQPGQSLTLIATANQGSEATYESGFVIDKFPISRPNLTFSTLTVSNMSPEDSSIYLCSVEYSSGIGLGYTFGSGTRLTVV.

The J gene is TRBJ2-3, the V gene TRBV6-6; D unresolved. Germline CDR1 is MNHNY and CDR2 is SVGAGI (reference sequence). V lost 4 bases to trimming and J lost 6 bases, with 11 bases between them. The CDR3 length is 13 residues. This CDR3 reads CASSSYLGDTQYF. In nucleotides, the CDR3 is TGTGCCAGCAGTTCTTACCTGGGGGATACGCAGTATTTT.

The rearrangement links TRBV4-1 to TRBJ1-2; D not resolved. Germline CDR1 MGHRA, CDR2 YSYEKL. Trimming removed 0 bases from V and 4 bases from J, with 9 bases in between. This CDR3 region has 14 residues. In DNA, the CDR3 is TGCGCCAGCAGCCAAGATGTAAGCGGCTATGGCTACACCTTC. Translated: CASSQDVSGYGYTF.

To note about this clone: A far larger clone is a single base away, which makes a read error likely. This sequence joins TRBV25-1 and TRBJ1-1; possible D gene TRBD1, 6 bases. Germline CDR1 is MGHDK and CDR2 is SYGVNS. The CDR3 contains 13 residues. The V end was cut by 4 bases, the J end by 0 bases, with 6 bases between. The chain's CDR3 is CASSGTVNTEAFF. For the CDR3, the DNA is TGTGCCAGCAGTGGGACAGTGAACACTGAAGCTTTCTTT.

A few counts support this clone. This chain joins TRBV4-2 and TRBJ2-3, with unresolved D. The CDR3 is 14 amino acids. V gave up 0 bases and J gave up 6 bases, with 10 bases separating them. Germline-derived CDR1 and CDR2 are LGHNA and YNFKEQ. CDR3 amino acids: CASSQDRLSDTQYF. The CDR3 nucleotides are TGTGCCAGCAGCCAAGATCGGTTATCGGATACGCAGTATTTT.

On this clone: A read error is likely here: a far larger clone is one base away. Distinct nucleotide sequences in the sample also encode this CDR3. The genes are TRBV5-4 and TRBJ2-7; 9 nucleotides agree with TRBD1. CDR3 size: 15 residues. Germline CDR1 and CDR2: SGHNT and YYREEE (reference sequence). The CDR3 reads CASSSRTGDTYEQYF. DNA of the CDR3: TGTGCTAGCAGCTCGAGGACAGGGGATACCTACGAGCAGTACTTC. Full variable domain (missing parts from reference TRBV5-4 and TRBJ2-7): ETGVTQSPTHLIKTRGQQVTLRCSSQSGHNTVSWYQQALGQGPQFIFQYYREEENGRGNFPPRFSGLQFPNYSSELNVNALELDDSALYLCASSSRTGDTYEQYFGPGTRLTVT.

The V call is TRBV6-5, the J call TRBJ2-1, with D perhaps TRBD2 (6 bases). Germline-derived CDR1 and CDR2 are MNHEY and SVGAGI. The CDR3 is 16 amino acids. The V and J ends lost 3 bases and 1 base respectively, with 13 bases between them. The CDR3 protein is CASSYIGGRSYNEQFF. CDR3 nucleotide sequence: TGTGCCAGCAGTTATATCGGGGGTAGGTCCTACAATGAGCAGTTCTTC.

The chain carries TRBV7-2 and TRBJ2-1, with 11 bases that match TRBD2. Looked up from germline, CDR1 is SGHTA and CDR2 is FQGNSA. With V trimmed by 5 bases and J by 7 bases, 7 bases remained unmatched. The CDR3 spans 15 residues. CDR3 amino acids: CASSILAGVWNEQFF. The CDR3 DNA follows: TGTGCCAGCAGCATACTAGCGGGAGTATGGAATGAGCAGTTCTTC.

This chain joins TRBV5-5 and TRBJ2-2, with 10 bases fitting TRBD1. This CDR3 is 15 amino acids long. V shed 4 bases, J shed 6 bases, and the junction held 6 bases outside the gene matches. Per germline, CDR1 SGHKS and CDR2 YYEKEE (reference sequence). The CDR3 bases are TGTGCCAGCAGCCCCGGGACAGGGGACCCCGGGGAGCTGTTTTTT. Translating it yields CASSPGTGDPGELFF.

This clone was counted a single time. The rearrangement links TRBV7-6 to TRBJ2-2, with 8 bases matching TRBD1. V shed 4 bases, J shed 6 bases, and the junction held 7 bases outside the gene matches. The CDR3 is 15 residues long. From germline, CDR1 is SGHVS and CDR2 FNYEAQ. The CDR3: CASSSTGGLAGELFF. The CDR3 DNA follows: TGTGCCAGCAGCTCAACAGGGGGTCTAGCCGGGGAGCTGTTTTTT.

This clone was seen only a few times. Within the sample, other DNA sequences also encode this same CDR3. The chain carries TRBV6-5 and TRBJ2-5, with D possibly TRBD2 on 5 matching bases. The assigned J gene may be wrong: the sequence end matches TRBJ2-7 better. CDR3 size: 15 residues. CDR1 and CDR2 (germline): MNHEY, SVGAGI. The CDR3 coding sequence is TGTGCCAGCAGTTCCCCCCTTAGCGCCGTCTACGAGCAGTACTTC. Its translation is CASSSPLSAVYEQYF.

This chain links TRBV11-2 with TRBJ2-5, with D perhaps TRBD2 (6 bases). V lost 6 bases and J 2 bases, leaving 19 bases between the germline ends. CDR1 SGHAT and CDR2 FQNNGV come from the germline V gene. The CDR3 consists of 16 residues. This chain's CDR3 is CASSSSIAEGQETQYF. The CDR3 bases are TGTGCCAGCAGTTCGTCTATAGCGGAGGGACAAGAGACCCAGTACTTC.

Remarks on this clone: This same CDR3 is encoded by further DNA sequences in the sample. The CDR3 DNA reads TGTGCCAGCAGAGGGACAGGGTCCTACGAGCAGTACTTC. Amino acid sequence: CASRGTGSYEQYF. The J gene is TRBJ2-7, the V gene TRBV6-5; 9 nucleotides agree with TRBD1. Per germline, CDR1 MNHEY and CDR2 SVGAGI. This CDR3 comprises 13 residues. The V gene end was trimmed by 6 bases and the J gene end by 1 base; junction bases not matched to a gene: 1.

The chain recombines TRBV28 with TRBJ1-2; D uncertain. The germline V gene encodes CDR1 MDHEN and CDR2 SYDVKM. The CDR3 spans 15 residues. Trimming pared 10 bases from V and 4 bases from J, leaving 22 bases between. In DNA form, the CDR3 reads TGTGCCACATCGTGGGCCTCGAGGGATCGCTATGGCTACACCTTC. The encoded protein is CATSWASRDRYGYTF.

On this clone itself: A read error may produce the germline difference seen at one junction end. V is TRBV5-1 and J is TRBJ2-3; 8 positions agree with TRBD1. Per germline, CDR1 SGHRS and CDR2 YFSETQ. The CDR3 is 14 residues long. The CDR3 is CASSLDRVGDTQYF. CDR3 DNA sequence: TGCGCCAGCAGTTTGGACAGGGTAGGAGATACGCAGTATTTT.

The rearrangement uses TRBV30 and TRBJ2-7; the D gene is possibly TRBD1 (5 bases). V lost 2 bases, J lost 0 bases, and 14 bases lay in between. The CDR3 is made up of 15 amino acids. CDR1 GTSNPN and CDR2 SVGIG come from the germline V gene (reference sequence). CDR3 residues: CAWSRVGPSSYEQYF. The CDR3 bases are TGTGCCTGGAGTAGGGTGGGGCCAAGCTCCTACGAGCAGTACTTC.

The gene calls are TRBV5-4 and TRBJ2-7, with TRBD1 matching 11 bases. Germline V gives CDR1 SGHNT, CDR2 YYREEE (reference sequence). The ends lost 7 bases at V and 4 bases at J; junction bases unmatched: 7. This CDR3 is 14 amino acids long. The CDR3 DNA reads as TGTGCCAGCCAGCCCGGGACAGGGGGTTACGAGCAGTACTTC. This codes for CASQPGTGGYEQYF.